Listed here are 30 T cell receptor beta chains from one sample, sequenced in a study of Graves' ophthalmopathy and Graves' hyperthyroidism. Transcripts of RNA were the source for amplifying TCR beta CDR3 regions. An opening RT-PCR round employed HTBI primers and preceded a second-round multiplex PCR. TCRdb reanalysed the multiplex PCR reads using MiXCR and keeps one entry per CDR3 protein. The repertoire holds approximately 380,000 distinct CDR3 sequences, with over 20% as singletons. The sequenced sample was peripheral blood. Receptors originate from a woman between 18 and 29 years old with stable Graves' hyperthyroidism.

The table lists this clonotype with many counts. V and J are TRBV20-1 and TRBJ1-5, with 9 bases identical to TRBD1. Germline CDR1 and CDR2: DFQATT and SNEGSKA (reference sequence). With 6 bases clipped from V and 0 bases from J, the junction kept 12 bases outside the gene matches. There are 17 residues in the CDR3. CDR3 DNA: TGCAGTGCAATGGGACAGGGTTATCGGGATAGCAATCAGCCCCAGCATTTT. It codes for CSAMGQGYRDSNQPQHF.

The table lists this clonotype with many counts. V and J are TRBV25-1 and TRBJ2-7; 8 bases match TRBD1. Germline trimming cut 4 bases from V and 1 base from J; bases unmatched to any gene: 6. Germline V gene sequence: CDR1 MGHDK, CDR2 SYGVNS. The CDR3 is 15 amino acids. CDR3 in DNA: TGTGCCAGCAGTGGCCTAGGACAGGGATCCTACGAGCAGTACTTC. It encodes CASSGLGQGSYEQYF.

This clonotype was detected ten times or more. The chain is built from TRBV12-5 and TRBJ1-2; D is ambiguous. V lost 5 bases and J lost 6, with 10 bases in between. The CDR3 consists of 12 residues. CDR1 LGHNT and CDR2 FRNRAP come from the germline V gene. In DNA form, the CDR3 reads TGTGCTAGTGGTCCTGACCCCGATGGCTACACCTTC. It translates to CASGPDPDGYTF. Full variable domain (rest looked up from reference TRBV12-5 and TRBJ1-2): DARVTQTPRHKVTEMGQEVTMRCQPILGHNTVFWYRQTMMQGLELLAYFRNRAPLDDSGMPKDRFSAEMPDATLATLKIQPSEPRDSAVYFCASGPDPDGYTFGSGTRLTVV.

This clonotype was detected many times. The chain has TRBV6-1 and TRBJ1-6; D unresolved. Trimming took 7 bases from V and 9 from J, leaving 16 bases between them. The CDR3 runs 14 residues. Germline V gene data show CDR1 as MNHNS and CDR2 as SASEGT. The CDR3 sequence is CASNPGQRGSPLHF. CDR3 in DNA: TGTGCCAGCAACCCGGGCCAACGGGGTTCACCCCTCCACTTT.

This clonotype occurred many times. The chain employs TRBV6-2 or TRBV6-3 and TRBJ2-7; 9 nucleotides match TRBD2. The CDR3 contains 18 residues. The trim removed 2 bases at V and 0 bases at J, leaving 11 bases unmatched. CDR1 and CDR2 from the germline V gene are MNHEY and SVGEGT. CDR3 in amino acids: CASSYPPGGAGGSYEQYF. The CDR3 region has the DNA TGTGCCAGCAGTTACCCCCCCGGGGGAGCGGGGGGCTCCTACGAGCAGTACTTC.

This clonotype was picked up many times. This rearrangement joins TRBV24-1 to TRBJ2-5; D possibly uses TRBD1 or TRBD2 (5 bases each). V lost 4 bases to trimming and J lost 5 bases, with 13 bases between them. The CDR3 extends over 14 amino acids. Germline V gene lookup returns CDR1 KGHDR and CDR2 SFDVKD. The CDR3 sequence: CATSEGQGAETQYF. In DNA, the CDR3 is TGTGCCACCAGTGAGGGGCAGGGAGCGGAGACCCAGTACTTC.

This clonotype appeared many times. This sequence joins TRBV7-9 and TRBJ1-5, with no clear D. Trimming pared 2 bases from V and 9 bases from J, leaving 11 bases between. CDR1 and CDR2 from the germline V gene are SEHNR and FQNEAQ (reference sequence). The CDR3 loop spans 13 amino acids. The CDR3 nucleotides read TGTGCCAGCAGCTTAACGGGGTGGGGGCCCCAGCATTTT. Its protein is CASSLTGWGPQHF.

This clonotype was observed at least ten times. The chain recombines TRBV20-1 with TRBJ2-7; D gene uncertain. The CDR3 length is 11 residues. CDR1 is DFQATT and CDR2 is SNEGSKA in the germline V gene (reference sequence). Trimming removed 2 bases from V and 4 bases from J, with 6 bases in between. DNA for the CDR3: TGCAGTGCTAGAATCTCGTACGAGCAGTACTTC. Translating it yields CSARISYEQYF.

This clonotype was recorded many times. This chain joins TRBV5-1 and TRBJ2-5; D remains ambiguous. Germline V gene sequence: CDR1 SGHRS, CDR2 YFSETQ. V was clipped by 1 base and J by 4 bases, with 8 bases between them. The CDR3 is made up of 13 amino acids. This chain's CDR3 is CASSLPETETQYF. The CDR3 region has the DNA TGCGCCAGCAGCTTGCCCGAGACAGAGACCCAGTACTTC.

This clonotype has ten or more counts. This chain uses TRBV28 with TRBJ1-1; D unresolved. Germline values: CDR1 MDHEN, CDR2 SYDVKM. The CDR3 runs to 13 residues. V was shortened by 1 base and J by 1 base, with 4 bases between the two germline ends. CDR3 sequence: CASSLFRNTEAFF. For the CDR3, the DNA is TGTGCCAGCAGTTTATTCAGGAACACTGAAGCTTTCTTT.

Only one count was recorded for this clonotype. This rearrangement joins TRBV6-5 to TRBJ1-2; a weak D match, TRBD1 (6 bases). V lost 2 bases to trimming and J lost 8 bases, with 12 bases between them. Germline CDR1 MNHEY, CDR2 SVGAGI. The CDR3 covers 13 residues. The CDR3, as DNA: TGTGCCAGCAGTTACCCACAGGGTAAAGGCTACACCTTC. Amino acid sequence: CASSYPQGKGYTF.

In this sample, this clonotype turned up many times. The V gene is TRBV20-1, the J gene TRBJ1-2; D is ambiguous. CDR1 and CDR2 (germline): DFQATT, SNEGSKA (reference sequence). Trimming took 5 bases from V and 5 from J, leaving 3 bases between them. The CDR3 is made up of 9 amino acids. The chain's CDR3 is CSASYGYTF. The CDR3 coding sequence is TGCAGTGCTTCGTATGGCTACACCTTC.

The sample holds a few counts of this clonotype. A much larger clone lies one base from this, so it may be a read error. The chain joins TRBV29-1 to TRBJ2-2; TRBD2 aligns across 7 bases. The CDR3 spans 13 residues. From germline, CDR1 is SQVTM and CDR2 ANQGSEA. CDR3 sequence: CCVKGRGTGELFF. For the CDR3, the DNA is TGCTGCGTTAAAGGGAGGGGAACCGGGGAGCTGTTTTTT.

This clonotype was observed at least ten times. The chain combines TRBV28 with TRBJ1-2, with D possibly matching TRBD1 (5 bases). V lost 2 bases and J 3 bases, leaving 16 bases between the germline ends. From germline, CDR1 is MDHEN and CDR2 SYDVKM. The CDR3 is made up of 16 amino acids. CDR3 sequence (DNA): TGTGCCAGCAGTTTAGGGGGAGGCGGAACTTACTATGGCTACACCTTC. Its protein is CASSLGGGGTYYGYTF.

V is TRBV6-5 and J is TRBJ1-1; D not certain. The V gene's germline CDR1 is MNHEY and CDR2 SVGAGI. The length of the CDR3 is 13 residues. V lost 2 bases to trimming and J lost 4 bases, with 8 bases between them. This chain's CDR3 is CASSYGSLTEAFF. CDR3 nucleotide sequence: TGTGCCAGCAGTTACGGCTCTCTCACTGAAGCTTTCTTT.

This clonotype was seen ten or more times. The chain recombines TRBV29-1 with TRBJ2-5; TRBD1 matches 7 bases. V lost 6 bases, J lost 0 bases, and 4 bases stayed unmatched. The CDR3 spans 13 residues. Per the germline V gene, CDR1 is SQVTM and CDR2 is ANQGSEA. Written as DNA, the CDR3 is TGCAGCGTCGGGACAGCTAACCAAGAGACCCAGTACTTC. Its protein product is CSVGTANQETQYF.

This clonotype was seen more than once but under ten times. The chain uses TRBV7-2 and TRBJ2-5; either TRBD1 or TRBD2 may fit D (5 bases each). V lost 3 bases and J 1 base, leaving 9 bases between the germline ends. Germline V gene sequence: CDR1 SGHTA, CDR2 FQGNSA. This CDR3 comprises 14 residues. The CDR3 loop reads CASSFGTFQETQYF. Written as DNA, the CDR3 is TGTGCCAGCAGCTTCGGGACGTTCCAAGAGACCCAGTACTTC.

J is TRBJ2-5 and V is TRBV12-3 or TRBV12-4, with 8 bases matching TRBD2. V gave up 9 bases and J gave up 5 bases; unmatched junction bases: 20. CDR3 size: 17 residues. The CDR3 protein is CASEPFSGTGGRETQYF. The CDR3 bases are TGTGCCAGTGAACCTTTTAGCGGGACGGGGGGCCGGGAGACCCAGTACTTC.

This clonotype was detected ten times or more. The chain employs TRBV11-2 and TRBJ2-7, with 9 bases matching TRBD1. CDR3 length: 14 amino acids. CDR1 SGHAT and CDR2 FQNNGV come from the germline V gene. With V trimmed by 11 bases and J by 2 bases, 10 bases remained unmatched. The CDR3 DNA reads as TGTGCCGGCAATGAGGGGACAGGGCCCTACGAGCAGTACTTC. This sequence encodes CAGNEGTGPYEQYF.

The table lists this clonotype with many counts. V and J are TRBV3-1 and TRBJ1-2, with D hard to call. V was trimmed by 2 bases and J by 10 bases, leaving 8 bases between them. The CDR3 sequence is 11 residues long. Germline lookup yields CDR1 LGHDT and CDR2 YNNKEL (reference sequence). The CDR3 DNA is TGTGCCAGCAGCCAACCTCCACACTACACCTTC. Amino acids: CASSQPPHYTF.

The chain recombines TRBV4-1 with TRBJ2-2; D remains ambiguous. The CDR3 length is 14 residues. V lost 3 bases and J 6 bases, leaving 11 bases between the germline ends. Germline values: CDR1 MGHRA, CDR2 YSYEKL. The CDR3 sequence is CASSQALGSGELFF. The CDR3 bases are TGCGCCAGCAGCCAGGCATTGGGGTCCGGGGAGCTGTTTTTT.

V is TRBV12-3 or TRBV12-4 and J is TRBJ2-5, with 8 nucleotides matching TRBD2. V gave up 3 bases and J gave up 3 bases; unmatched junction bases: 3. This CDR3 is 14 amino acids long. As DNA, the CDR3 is TGTGCCAGCAGTTTTTCGGGAGGGAAAGAGACCCAGTACTTC. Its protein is CASSFSGGKETQYF.

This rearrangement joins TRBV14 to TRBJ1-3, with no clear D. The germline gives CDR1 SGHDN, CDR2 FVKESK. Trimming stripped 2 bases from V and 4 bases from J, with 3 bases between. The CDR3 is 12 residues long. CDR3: CASSQSGNTIYF. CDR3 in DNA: TGTGCCAGCAGCCAAAGCGGAAACACCATATATTTT.

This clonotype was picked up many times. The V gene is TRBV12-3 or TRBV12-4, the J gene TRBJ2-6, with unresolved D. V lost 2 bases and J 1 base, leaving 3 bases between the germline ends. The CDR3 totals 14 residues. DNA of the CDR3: TGTGCCAGCAGTTTATGGTCTGGGGCCAACGTCCTGACTTTC. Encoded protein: CASSLWSGANVLTF.

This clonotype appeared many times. The CDR3 bases are TGTGCCAGCAGTTGGGGCGCAGGGGAGAGGAGGTACGAGCAGTACTTC. It codes for CASSWGAGERRYEQYF. The rearrangement uses TRBV12-3 or TRBV12-4 and TRBJ2-7, with D possibly TRBD1 on 6 matching bases. The CDR3 length is 16 residues. V lost 4 bases and J lost 4, with 20 bases in between.

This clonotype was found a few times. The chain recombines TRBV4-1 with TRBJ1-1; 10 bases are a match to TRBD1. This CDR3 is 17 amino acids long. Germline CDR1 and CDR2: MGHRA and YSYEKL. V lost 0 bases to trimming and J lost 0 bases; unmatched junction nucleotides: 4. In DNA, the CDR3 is TGCGCCAGCAGCCAAGAGGGGGACAGGGGTGTGAACACTGAAGCTTTCTTT. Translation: CASSQEGDRGVNTEAFF.

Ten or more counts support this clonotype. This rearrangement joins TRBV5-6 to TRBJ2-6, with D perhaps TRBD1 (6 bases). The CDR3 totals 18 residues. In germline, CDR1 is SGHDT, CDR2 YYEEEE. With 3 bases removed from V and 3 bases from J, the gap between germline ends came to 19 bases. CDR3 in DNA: TGTGCCAGCAGCTCGTGGGGTAAACAGGGTGATGGGGCCAACGTCCTGACTTTC. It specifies CASSSWGKQGDGANVLTF. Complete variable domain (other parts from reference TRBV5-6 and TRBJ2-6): DAGVTQSPTHLIKTRGQQVTLRCSPKSGHDTVSWYQQALGQGPQFIFQYYEEEERQRGNFPDRFSGHQFPNYSSELNVNALLLGDSALYLCASSSWGKQGDGANVLTFGAGSRLTVL.

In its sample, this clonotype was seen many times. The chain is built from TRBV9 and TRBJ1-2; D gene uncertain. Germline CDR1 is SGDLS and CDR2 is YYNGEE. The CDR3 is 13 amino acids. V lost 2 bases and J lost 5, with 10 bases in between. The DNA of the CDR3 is TGTGCCAGCAGCGTGGTTGTCGGTTATGGCTACACCTTC. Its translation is CASSVVVGYGYTF.

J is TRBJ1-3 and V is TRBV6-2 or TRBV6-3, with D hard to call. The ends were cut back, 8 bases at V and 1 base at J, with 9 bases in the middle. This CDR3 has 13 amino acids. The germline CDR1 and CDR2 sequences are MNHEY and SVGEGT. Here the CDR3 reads CASARSSGNTIYF. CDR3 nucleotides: TGTGCCAGCGCCAGGAGTTCTGGAAACACCATATATTTT.

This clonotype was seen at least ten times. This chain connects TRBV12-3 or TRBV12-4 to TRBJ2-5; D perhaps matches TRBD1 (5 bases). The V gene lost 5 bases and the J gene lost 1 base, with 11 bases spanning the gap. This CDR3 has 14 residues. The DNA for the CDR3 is TGTGCCAGCAGTCCTGCGACAGCCCAAGAGACCCAGTACTTC. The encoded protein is CASSPATAQETQYF.